This T cell receptor beta chain came from a study of early T cells in non-severe SARS-CoV-2 infection. Study overall: RNA in bulk from unsorted whole blood was sequenced, and chains were unpaired.

This clonotype came up a few times. Its antigen is unidentified. Study-level findings and limits: VDJdb matching skewed toward anti-spike CD8 responses, missing private and CD4 specificities.

Individually, cDNA molecules had unique molecular identifiers attached to them. Using its own MiXCR run on the 5' RACE reads, TCRdb lists one record per CDR3 protein. The sample includes roughly 57,000 distinct CDR3 sequences, around 13% of them seen just once. This CDR3 region has 16 residues. Germline V CDR1 and CDR2: SGHKS, YYEKEE (reference sequence). The V end lost 1 base, the J end lost 3 bases, and 14 bases lay between the germline ends. The sample was whole blood. The rearrangement joins TRBV5-5 to TRBJ2-1; D might be TRBD1 or TRBD2, each matching 5 bases. The receptor was isolated from an adult who was a healthcare worker with PCR-confirmed SARS-CoV-2 infection or an uninfected control (not recorded which). CDR3 loop: CASSLQWGGGYNEQFF. In nucleotides, the CDR3 is TGTGCCAGCAGCTTGCAATGGGGTGGGGGCTACAATGAGCAGTTCTTC. Drawing the rest from reference TRBV5-5 and TRBJ2-1, the complete variable domain is DAGVTQSPTHLIKTRGQQVTLRCSPISGHKSVSWYQQVLGQGPQFIFQYYEKEERGRGNFPDRFSARQFPNYSSELNVNALLLGDSALYLCASSLQWGGGYNEQFFGPGTRLTVL.